Below are 5 T cell receptor beta chains sequenced from a single sample in a study of control samples from healthy donors and cancer patients. Generated by immunoSEQ multiplex PCR, the TCRdb table keeps only in-frame clones and is missing some. Of 130,000 or so clones in the sample, roughly 92% are singletons; the top ten hold roughly 14%. The sample consisted of blood. The receptors were gathered from a middle-aged man in good health.

The chain combines TRBV18 with TRBJ1-2; 7 positions agree with TRBD1. Germline values: CDR1 KGHSH, CDR2 LQKENI. The CDR3 runs 14 residues. Trimming cost V 3 bases and J 5 bases; bases outside gene matches: 6. The CDR3 spells CASSPAGQPYGYTF. In DNA form, the CDR3 reads TGTGCCAGCTCACCTGCGGGACAGCCATATGGCTACACCTTC.

This clone showed up just once. This chain uses TRBV29-1 with TRBJ2-7; D unresolved. The V gene lost 5 bases and the J gene lost 0 bases, with 11 bases spanning the gap. The CDR3 totals 13 residues. CDR1 SQVTM and CDR2 ANQGSEA come from the germline V gene. The CDR3 DNA reads TGCAGCGTTAAGGACCGCCTCTCCTACGAGCAGTACTTC. Amino acids: CSVKDRLSYEQYF.

This sequence joins TRBV7-3 and TRBJ2-5; weak D call: TRBD2 (6 bases). Germline V gene sequence: CDR1 SGHTA, CDR2 FQGTGA. The CDR3 consists of 14 residues. V lost 3 bases, J lost 5 bases, and 13 bases lay in between. The CDR3 nucleotides read TGTGCCAGCAGCTTCGGAGGGCTGTGGGAGACCCAGTACTTC. It translates to CASSFGGLWETQYF.

The CDR3 nucleotides read TGTGCCAGCAGCCGGGACACCCCCTACGAGCAGTACTTC. This encodes CASSRDTPYEQYF. The gene calls are TRBV12-3 or TRBV12-4 and TRBJ2-7; D might be TRBD1 (6 bases). The CDR3 runs 13 residues. V shed 6 bases and J shed 2 bases, with 11 bases lying between them.

This sequence joins TRBV10-3 and TRBJ1-2; possible D gene TRBD1, 6 bases. This CDR3 is built from 16 residues. The V end was cut by 6 bases, the J end by 8 bases, with 25 bases between. Germline assignment: CDR1 ENHRY and CDR2 SYGVKD. CDR3 nucleotide sequence: TGTGCCATCAGCCCCGGACAGAGTAATTCCTTGGGCGGCTACACCTTC. Translating it yields CAISPGQSNSLGGYTF.